The T cell receptor beta chain under discussion was sequenced for a study of T cell responses to AZD1222 COVID-19 vaccine. Study results and limitations: Among AZD1222 vaccinees, only six were seropositive at baseline. Across spike, vaccine-associated CD4 TCRs were found, dominant at 160-218 and 743-854. The sample set comprised mostly white British donors with more females, and clonal diversity was possibly underestimated. Spike-specific TCR breadth and depth both grew after two AZD1222 doses.

A few counts support this clone. Its antigen is unknown. Generated by immunoSEQ multiplex PCR, the TCRdb table keeps only in-frame clones and is missing some. The sample gives about 150,000 clones, roughly 90% of which show up once; 15% to 20% is in the top ten. In germline, CDR1 is MDHEN, CDR2 SYDVKM. CDR3 length: 14 residues. V dropped 6 bases and J dropped 3 bases, with 15 bases sitting between them. The specimen comprised peripheral blood, sampled on day 0 of AZD1222 vaccination. The chain carries TRBV28 and TRBJ2-7; D gene unclear. The clonotype originates from an adult in good health. CDR3 loop: CASRSSGSGYEQYF. The CDR3 nucleotides read TGTGCCAGCAGGTCCTCGGGTAGTGGCTACGAGCAGTACTTC.